This is a list of T cell receptor beta chains from one sample in a study of tumor-infiltrating lymphocytes in primary liver carcinoma. TCRdb fed the multiplex PCR reads into MiXCR, producing one record per CDR3 protein. The sample shows 150,000 to 200,000 distinct CDR3 sequences, 65% of them seen only once. Sequencing used peripheral blood. The receptors originated from a woman aged 55-69 years with primary liver carcinoma and hepatitis B virus infection. The CDR3 runs from the conserved cysteine through the conserved F or W. A D gene is named only where the DNA matches it firmly. Clone size is not always given. Where it is, it says once, few, many or a class for expanded clones.

few,TRBD1,TRBJ2-4,TRBV10-1,TGCGCCAGCAGGGGGACAGGGGGGAACATTCAGTACTTC,CASRGTGGNIQYF
-,-,TRBJ1-1,TRBV28,TGTGCCAGCAGTCCCCCGAACACTGAAGCTTTCTTT,CASSPPNTEAFF
-,-,TRBJ1-6,TRBV11-1,TGTGCCAGCAGCTCGCGCGATGGGAATTCACCCCTCCACTTT,CASSSRDGNSPLHF
-,TRBD1,TRBJ1-1,TRBV11-3,TGTGTCAGCAGCTTAGCCCCCAGTTATGCTCAGGGGGGAGCCTTCTTT,CVSSLAPSYAQGGAFF
-,-,TRBJ2-3,TRBV11-2,TGTGCCAGCAGCCCCATTTGGGGGAGCGCACAGTATTTT,CASSPIWGSAQYF
-,TRBD1,TRBJ1-2,TRBV5-1,TGCGCCGGCAGCGAAGGGACAGGGTTGGCCTATGGCTACACCTTC,CAGSEGTGLAYGYTF
-,-,TRBJ2-7,TRBV11-2,TGTGCCAGCAGCTTAGTTCTTAGTGGGTACTCCTACGAGCATTACTTC,CASSLVLSGYSYEHYF
-,TRBD1,TRBJ2-5,TRBV11-2,TGTCCCAGCAGCCGTTGGGACAGGGGTATCGAGACCCAGTACTTC,CPSSRWDRGIETQYF
-,-,TRBJ2-2,TRBV5-4,TGTGCCAGCAGCTACCGACTAGGCCCGAACACCGGGGAGCTGTTTTTT,CASSYRLGPNTGELFF
many,-,TRBJ2-1,TRBV11-1,TGTGCCAGCAGCCGAGGGGGTGCGAATGAGCAGTTCTTC,CASSRGGANEQFF
few,TRBD2,TRBJ2-7,TRBV28,TGTGCCAGCAGCCCCGGGACTAGCGAGAACGAGCAGTACTTC,CASSPGTSENEQYF
-,TRBD2,TRBJ2-5,TRBV5-4,TGTGCCAGCTGCTTGCAGAGCGGGGGGCAAGAGACCCAGTACTTC,CASCLQSGGQETQYF
many,-,TRBJ2-1,TRBV7-8,TGTGCCAGCAGCTACCACCGGGGCGCGGATGAGCAGTTCTTC,CASSYHRGADEQFF
-,-,TRBJ2-3,TRBV11-2,TGTGCCGGCAGCGGTACCACAGATACGCCGTATTTT,CAGSGTTDTPYF
-,-,TRBJ1-1,TRBV5-6,TGTGCCAGCAGCTCAGGGGTATACACTGAAGCTTTCTTT,CASSSGVYTEAFF